What follows are 16 T cell receptor beta chains derived from one specimen sequenced in a study of vaccination and CD4 T cells after COVID-19. Indicated treatment: approximately 10-day PBMC culture with coronavirus spike peptide pools or control peptides (ViraFEST assay). Sequenced with the Oncomine TCR Beta short-read assay was DNA taken from cultured CD4+ T cells. TCRdb re-called the PCR reads with MiXCR, one entry per CDR3 protein. The data contain around 17,000 distinct CDR3 sequences, 61% of them singletons. Their antigen targets remain unknown. The sequenced sample was CD4+ T cells from blood, cultured in vitro. The source of these receptors is a human donor who had recovered from COVID-19.

This clonotype was observed once. The V call is TRBV19, the J call TRBJ1-5; no clear D. Trimming pared 3 bases from V and 5 bases from J, leaving 8 bases between. The CDR3 has 13 amino acids. Germline assignment: CDR1 LNHDA and CDR2 SQIVND (reference sequence). This chain's CDR3 is CASSMDRDQPQHF. As DNA, the CDR3 is TGTGCCAGTAGTATGGACCGGGATCAGCCCCAGCATTTT.

The rearrangement joins TRBV27 to TRBJ2-1; tentatively, D is TRBD2 (5 bases). Germline V gives CDR1 MNHEY, CDR2 SMNVEV (reference sequence). Trimming stripped 5 bases from V and 0 bases from J, with 11 bases between. There are 15 residues in the CDR3. CDR3 nucleotides: TGTGCCAGCAGTACGGCGGACTTCTCCTACAATGAGCAGTTCTTC. This codes for CASSTADFSYNEQFF.

The rearrangement links TRBV21-1 to TRBJ2-1. TRBV21-1 is labeled a pseudogene. This CDR3 has 16 amino acids. CDR3 amino acids: CASSKVTDHPYNEQFF. The CDR3 DNA reads as TGTGCCAGCAGCAAAGTAACGGACCACCCCTACAATGAGCAGTTCTTC.

The chain recombines TRBV11-1 with TRBJ2-7; perhaps TRBD1 as D (6 bases). CDR1 is SGHAT and CDR2 is FQDESV in the germline V gene (reference sequence). V lost 5 bases, J lost 4 bases, and 9 bases lay in between. The length of the CDR3 is 12 residues. The CDR3 region is CASSQGLYEQYF. DNA for the CDR3: TGTGCCAGCAGCCAGGGGCTTTACGAGCAGTACTTC.

The chain employs TRBV20-1 and TRBJ1-5, with 11 nucleotides matching TRBD1. This CDR3 has 16 amino acids. After removal of 7 bases from V and 7 bases from J, the junction contained 15 bases not matched to a gene. The germline CDR1 and CDR2 sequences are DFQATT and SNEGSKA (reference sequence). CDR3 sequence reads: CSVGISDRGLGQPQHF. For the CDR3, the DNA is TGCAGTGTTGGGATATCGGACAGGGGGCTGGGGCAGCCCCAGCATTTT.

The rearrangement links TRBV20-1 to TRBJ2-3; TRBD2 agrees at 12 bases. CDR3 length: 15 residues. With 6 bases clipped from V and 6 bases from J, the junction kept 10 bases outside the gene matches. From germline, CDR1 is DFQATT and CDR2 SNEGSKA (reference sequence). The chain's CDR3 is CSAIPTSGRQDTQYF. DNA for the CDR3: TGCAGTGCCATCCCGACTAGCGGGAGACAGGATACGCAGTATTTT.

This clonotype was seen a few times. V gene TRBV20-1 combines with J gene TRBJ1-5; D is unclear. The ends were cut back, 6 bases at V and 0 bases at J, with 9 bases in the middle. This CDR3 is built from 13 residues. Looked up from germline, CDR1 is DFQATT and CDR2 is SNEGSKA (reference sequence). The CDR3: CSAHRYSNQPQHF. The CDR3 DNA follows: TGCAGTGCCCACCGGTATAGCAATCAGCCCCAGCATTTT.

This clonotype was counted only a few times. The chain couples TRBV6-1 to TRBJ1-2; D remains ambiguous. This CDR3 is built from 13 residues. Per the germline V gene, CDR1 is MNHNS and CDR2 is SASEGT. V was pared by 7 bases and J by 6 bases, with 15 bases between. The CDR3 sequence is CASTIPGRHGYTF. DNA for the CDR3: TGTGCCAGCACTATACCCGGGCGACATGGCTACACCTTC.

The rearrangement joins TRBV5-1 to TRBJ2-5; 10 positions match TRBD2. The CDR3 length is 16 residues. The junction had 6 bases not matched to a gene; V was cut back by 0 bases and J by 4 bases. Looked up from germline, CDR1 is SGHRS and CDR2 is YFSETQ. The CDR3 here is CASSLGSGRIGETQYF. CDR3 nucleotides: TGCGCCAGCAGCTTGGGTAGCGGGAGGATCGGAGAGACCCAGTACTTC.

The chain links TRBV7-3 to TRBJ1-1, with TRBD1 as a possible D gene (6 bases). V lost 0 bases and J 5 bases, leaving 22 bases between the germline ends. Per germline, CDR1 SGHTA and CDR2 FQGTGA. The CDR3 is 18 residues long. DNA for the CDR3: TGTGCCAGCAGCTTAACGGGTATGGGTGGGGGCGAGCGGACTGAAGCTTTCTTT. The encoded protein is CASSLTGMGGGERTEAFF.

The rearrangement joins TRBV27 to TRBJ2-5, with a possible D match to TRBD2 (5 bases). V was trimmed by 5 bases and J by 5 bases, leaving 18 bases between them. The CDR3 loop spans 15 amino acids. Germline CDR1 reads MNHEY; CDR2 reads SMNVEV (reference sequence). CDR3 sequence (DNA): TGTGCCAGCAGTCACAACGAACAGAGGAGGGAGACCCAGTACTTC. Its protein is CASSHNEQRRETQYF.

Points on this clonotype: The junction and the germline gene differ at one end; a read error may be behind it. The genes are TRBV19 and TRBJ1-1, with unresolved D. This CDR3 has 14 amino acids. Per the germline V gene, CDR1 is LNHDA and CDR2 is SQIVND (reference sequence). The CDR3 region is CASRIGGELDEAFF. CDR3 DNA: TGTGCCAGTCGTATCGGCGGGGAACTGGATGAAGCTTTCTTT.

The J gene is TRBJ1-2, the V gene TRBV7-2; tentatively, D is TRBD1 (6 bases). This CDR3 has 15 amino acids. Trimming pared 5 bases from V and 7 bases from J, leaving 20 bases between. Germline CDR1 reads SGHTA; CDR2 reads FQGNSA. The CDR3 sequence: CASSPPYLTGGGYTF. DNA for the CDR3: TGTGCCAGCAGCCCCCCCTACCTGACAGGAGGTGGCTACACCTTC.

The J gene is TRBJ1-3, the V gene TRBV20-1, with TRBD1 matching over 7 bases. Germline CDR1 is DFQATT and CDR2 is SNEGSKA (reference sequence). The CDR3 runs to 14 residues. After removal of 5 bases from V and 4 bases from J, the junction contained 8 bases not matched to a gene. The CDR3 loop is CSARPGQTGNTIYF. The CDR3 coding sequence is TGCAGTGCTCGACCGGGACAGACAGGAAACACCATATATTTT.

V gene TRBV4-1 combines with J gene TRBJ1-2, with 9 bases aligning to TRBD1. The V and J ends lost 0 bases and 4 bases, in that order; junction bases with no gene match: 3. This CDR3 region has 15 residues. CDR1 is MGHRA and CDR2 is YSYEKL in the germline V gene. For the CDR3, the DNA is TGCGCCAGCAGCCAAGATAACAGGGGGCTCTATGGCTACACCTTC. Protein product: CASSQDNRGLYGYTF.

The rearrangement uses TRBV19 and TRBJ2-4; D may be TRBD1 (6 bases). The length of the CDR3 is 13 residues. Germline CDR1 and CDR2: LNHDA and SQIVND (reference sequence). The CDR3 is CATGTLAKNIQYF. CDR3 nucleotides: TGTGCTACAGGGACACTAGCCAAAAACATTCAGTACTTC.